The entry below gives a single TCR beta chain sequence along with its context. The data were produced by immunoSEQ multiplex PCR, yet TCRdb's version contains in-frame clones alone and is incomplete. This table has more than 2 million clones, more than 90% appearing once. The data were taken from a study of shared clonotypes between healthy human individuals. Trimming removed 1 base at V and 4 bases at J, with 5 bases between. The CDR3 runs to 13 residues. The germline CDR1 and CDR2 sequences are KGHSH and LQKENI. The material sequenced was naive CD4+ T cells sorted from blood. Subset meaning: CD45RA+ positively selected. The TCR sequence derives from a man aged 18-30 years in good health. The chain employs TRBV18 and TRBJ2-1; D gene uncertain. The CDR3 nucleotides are TGTGCCAGCTCACCACTACGGTACAATGAGCAGTTCTTC. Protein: CASSPLRYNEQFF. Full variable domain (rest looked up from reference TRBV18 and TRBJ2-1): NAGVMQNPRHLVRRRGQEARLRCSPMKGHSHVYWYRQLPEEGLKFMVYLQKENIIDESGMPKERFSAEFPKEGPSILRIQQVVRGDSAAYFCASSPLRYNEQFFGPGTRLTVL.